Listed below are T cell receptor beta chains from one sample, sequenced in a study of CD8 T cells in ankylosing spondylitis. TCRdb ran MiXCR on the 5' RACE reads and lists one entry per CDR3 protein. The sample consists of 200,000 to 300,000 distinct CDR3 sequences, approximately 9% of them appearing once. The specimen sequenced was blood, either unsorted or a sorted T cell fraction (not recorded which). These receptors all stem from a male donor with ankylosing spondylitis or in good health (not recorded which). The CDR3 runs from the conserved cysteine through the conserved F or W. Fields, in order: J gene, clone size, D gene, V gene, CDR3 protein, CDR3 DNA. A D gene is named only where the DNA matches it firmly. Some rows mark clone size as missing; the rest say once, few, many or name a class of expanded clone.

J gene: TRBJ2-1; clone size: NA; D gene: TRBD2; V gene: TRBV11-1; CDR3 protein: CASSATGASGAPSYNEQFF; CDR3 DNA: TGTGCCAGCAGCGCAACCGGGGCTAGCGGGGCCCCCTCCTACAATGAGCAGTTCTTC
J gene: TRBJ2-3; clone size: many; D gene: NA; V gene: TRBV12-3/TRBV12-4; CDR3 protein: CASSLVVSSDTQYF; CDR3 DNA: TGTGCCAGCAGTTTAGTAGTATCCTCAGATACGCAGTATTTT
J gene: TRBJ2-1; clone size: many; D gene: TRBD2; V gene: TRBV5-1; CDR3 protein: CASVSLAGDNEQFF; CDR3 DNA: TGCGCCAGTGTCTCTCTAGCGGGGGACAATGAGCAGTTCTTC
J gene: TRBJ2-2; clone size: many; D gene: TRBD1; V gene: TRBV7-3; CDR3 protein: CASSVQGALGGELFF; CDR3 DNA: TGTGCCAGCAGCGTTCAGGGGGCGCTTGGCGGGGAGCTGTTTTTT
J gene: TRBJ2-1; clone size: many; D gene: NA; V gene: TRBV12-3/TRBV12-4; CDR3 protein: CASSLASFLNEQFF; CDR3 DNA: TGTGCCAGCAGTTTAGCTAGTTTTCTCAATGAGCAGTTCTTC
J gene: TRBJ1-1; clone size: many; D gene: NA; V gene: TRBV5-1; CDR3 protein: CASSLAGAPNTEAFF; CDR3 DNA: TGCGCCAGCAGCTTGGCCGGGGCCCCGAACACTGAAGCTTTCTTT
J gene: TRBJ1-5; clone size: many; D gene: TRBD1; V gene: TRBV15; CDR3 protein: CATSGLGTGGAQPQHF; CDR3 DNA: TGTGCCACCAGCGGCCTCGGGACAGGGGGAGCTCAGCCCCAGCATTTT
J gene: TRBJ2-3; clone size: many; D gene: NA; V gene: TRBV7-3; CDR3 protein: CASSLDQGPDTQYF; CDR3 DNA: TGTGCCAGCAGCTTAGACCAGGGACCAGATACGCAGTATTTT
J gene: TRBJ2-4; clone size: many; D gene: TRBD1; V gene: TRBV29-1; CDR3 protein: CSVRQGENIQYF; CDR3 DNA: TGCAGCGTCCGACAGGGCGAAAACATTCAGTACTTC
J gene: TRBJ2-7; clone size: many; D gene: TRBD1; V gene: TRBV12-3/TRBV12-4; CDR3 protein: CASSLRGLEQYF; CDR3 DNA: TGTGCCAGCAGTTTAAGGGGGCTCGAGCAGTACTTC
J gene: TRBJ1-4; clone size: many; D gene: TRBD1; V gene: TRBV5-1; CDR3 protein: CASSLGTGGFGSEKLFF; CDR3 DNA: TGCGCCAGCAGCTTGGGGACAGGGGGCTTCGGGAGTGAAAAACTGTTTTTT